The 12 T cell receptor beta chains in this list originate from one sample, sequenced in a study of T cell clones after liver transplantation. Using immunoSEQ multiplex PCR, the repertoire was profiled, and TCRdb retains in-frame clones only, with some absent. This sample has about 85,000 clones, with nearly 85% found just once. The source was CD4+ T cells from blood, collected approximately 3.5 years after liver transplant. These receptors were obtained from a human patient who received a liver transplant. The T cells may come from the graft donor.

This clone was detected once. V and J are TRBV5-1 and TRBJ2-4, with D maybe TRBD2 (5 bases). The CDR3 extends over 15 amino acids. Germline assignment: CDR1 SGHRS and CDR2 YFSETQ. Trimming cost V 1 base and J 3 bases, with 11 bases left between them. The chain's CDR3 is CASSLTGYDKNIQYF. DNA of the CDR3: TGCGCCAGCAGCTTGACGGGGTACGACAAAAACATTCAGTACTTC.

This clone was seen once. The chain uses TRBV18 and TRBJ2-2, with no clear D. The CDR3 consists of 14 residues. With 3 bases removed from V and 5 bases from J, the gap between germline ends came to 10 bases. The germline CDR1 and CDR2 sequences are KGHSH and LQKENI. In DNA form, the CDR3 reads TGTGCCAGCTCACCCTCTACAGTGACCGGGGAGCTGTTTTTT. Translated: CASSPSTVTGELFF.

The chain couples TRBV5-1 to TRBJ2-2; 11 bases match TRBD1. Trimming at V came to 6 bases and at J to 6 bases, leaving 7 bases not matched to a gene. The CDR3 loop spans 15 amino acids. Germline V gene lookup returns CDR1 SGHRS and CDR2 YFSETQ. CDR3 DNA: TGCGCCAGCAACGGACAGGGGGCGCAACCCGGGGAGCTGTTTTTT. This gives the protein CASNGQGAQPGELFF.

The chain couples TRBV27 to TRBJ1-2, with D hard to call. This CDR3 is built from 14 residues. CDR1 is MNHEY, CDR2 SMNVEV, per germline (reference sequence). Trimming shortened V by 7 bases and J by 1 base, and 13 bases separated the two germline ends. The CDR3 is CASTRNSDNYGYTF. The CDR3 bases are TGTGCCAGCACCCGGAACAGCGATAACTATGGCTACACCTTC.

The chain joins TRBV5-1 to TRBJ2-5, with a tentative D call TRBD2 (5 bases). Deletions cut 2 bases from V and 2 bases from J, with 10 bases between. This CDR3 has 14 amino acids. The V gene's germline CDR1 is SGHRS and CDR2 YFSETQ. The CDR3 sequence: CASSFTSIQETQYF. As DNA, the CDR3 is TGCGCCAGCAGCTTTACTAGTATTCAAGAGACCCAGTACTTC.

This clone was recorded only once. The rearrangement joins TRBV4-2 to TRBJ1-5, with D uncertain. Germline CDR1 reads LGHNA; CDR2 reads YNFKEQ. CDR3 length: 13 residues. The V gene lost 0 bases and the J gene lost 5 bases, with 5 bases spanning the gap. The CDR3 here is CASSQETDQPQHF. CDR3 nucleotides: TGTGCCAGCAGCCAAGAAACGGATCAGCCCCAGCATTTT.

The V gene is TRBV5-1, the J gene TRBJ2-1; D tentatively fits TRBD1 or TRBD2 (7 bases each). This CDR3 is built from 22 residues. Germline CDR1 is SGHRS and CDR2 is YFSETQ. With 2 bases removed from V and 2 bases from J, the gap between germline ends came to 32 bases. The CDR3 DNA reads TGCGCCAGCAGCTTAAGACGAACCGACAGGGTGATAGTGGGGGGGGCCTACAATGAGCAGTTCTTC. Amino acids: CASSLRRTDRVIVGGAYNEQFF. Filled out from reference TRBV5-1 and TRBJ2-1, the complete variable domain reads KAGVTQTPRYLIKTRGQQVTLSCSPISGHRSVSWYQQTPGQGLQFLFEYFSETQRNKGNFPGRFSGRQFSNSRSEMNVSTLELGDSALYLCASSLRRTDRVIVGGAYNEQFFGPGTRLTVL.

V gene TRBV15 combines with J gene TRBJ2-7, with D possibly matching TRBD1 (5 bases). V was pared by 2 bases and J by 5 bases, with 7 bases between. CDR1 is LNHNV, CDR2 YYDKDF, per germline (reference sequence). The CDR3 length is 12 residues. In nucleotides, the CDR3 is TGTGCCACCAGCAGACAGGGCGACGAGCAGTACTTC. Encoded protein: CATSRQGDEQYF.

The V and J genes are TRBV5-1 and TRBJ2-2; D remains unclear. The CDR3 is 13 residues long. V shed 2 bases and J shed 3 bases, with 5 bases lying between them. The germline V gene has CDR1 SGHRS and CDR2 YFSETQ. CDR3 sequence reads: CASSFGDTGELFF. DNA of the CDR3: TGCGCCAGCAGCTTCGGCGACACCGGGGAGCTGTTTTTT.

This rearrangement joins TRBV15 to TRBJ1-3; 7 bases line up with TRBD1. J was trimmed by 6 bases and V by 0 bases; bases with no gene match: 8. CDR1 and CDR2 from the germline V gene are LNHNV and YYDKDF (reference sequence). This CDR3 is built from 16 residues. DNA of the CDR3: TGTGCCACCAGCAGAGAAGGACAGGCGAACGAAAACACCATATATTTT. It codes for CATSREGQANENTIYF.

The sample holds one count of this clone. The CDR3 here is CASSLDRKGPQHF. CDR3 coding DNA: TGTGCCAGCAGCTTAGATAGGAAGGGGCCCCAGCATTTT. This chain uses TRBV7-2 with TRBJ1-5; the D is unclear. Trimming cost V 1 base and J 9 bases, with 10 bases left between them. The CDR3 runs 13 residues. Germline V gives CDR1 SGHTA, CDR2 FQGNSA. Combining the CDR3 with reference TRBV7-2 and TRBJ1-5 gives the whole variable domain GAGVSQSPSNKVTEKGKDVELRCDPISGHTALYWYRQSLGQGLEFLIYFQGNSAPDKSGLPSDRFSAERTGGSVSTLTIQRTQQEDSAVYLCASSLDRKGPQHFGDGTRLSIL.

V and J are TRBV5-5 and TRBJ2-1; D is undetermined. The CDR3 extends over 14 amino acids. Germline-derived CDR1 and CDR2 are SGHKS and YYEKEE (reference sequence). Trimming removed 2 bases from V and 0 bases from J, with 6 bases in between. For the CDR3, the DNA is TGTGCCAGCAGCTTAGGGATCTCCTACAATGAGCAGTTCTTC. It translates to CASSLGISYNEQFF. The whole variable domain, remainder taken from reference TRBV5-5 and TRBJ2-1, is DAGVTQSPTHLIKTRGQQVTLRCSPISGHKSVSWYQQVLGQGPQFIFQYYEKEERGRGNFPDRFSARQFPNYSSELNVNALLLGDSALYLCASSLGISYNEQFFGPGTRLTVL.